This is a list of T cell receptor beta chains from one sample in a study of post-analysis software for immune sequencing data. From the PCR reads, TCRdb called clonotypes with MiXCR, one entry per CDR3 protein. The sample holds approximately 630,000 distinct CDR3 sequences; roughly three fifths are singletons and the top ten take roughly 10%. Sequenced sample: blood. The receptor source for this set is a girl between 2 and 10 years old with multiple sclerosis. The CDR3 runs from the conserved cysteine through the conserved F or W.

J gene	V gene	CDR3 protein
TRBJ1-1	TRBV20-1	CSAKGGDTEAFF
TRBJ2-3	TRBV7-8	CASSYGTGSLSTDTQYF
TRBJ2-5	TRBV20-1	CSAQGAAGRNEQYF
TRBJ1-2	TRBV7-2	CASSLGVRGRADGYTF
TRBJ2-7	TRBV12-3/TRBV12-4	CASSLTLWNEQYF
TRBJ2-3	TRBV7-2	CASSLESYGDTQYF
TRBJ2-1	TRBV18	CASSPPGQGAREQFF
TRBJ2-4	TRBV28	CASSPQDRIQYF
TRBJ1-1	TRBV29-1	CSAQGRMNTEAFF
TRBJ1-2	TRBV12-3/TRBV12-4	CASSLGRGTSDYGYTF
TRBJ1-6	TRBV9	CASSASLGYNSPLHF
-	TRBV18	CASSPLEAGGGEQYF
TRBJ2-3	TRBV24-1	CATSDHRGAGSLSTDTQYF
TRBJ2-5	TRBV20-1	CSGAARMLLETQYF
TRBJ1-5	TRBV2	CASSADGDRNNQPQHF
TRBJ1-2	TRBV12-3/TRBV12-4	CASSLAGTGNYGYTF
TRBJ2-7	TRBV29-1	CSVEEGSALFYEQYF
TRBJ2-7	TRBV20-1	CSARRDRSRLAGAYEQYF
TRBJ2-1	TRBV5-1	CASSALPGRVYEQFF
TRBJ1-1	TRBV7-6	CASSPGGAPEAFF
TRBJ2-7	TRBV5-1	CASSLKAGGLQYF
TRBJ2-3	TRBV4-3	CASSHGTSVSTDTQYF
TRBJ2-7	TRBV24-1	CATQGQGPYEQYF
TRBJ2-1	TRBV28	CASSSPRTRGYNEQFF
TRBJ2-1	TRBV9	CASSGLTGGRSDEQFF
TRBJ2-1	TRBV9	CASSRIVQGIPYYNEQFF
TRBJ2-1	TRBV5-1	CASSLSSDSPSSSYNEQFF
TRBJ2-7	TRBV11-2	CASSLDILDRDDYEQYF
TRBJ2-6	TRBV6-2/TRBV6-3	CASSYSRLAGGLGANVLTF
TRBJ1-5	TRBV5-5	CASRLDRGKNQPQHF
TRBJ2-3	TRBV7-3	CASSLHRGTGVTDTQYF
TRBJ2-1	TRBV7-3	CASSLYGLAGGSEQFF
TRBJ2-5	TRBV29-1	CSVSTGRETQYF
TRBJ2-3	TRBV3-1	CAAKTSGGTDTQYF
TRBJ2-1	TRBV20-1	CSAHKLASNEQFF
TRBJ2-1	TRBV7-9	CASSLAGTQNEQFF
TRBJ2-1	TRBV24-1	CATSDFFRQNEQFF
TRBJ2-3	TRBV10-3	CATLPSVQGDTQYF
-	TRBV18	CASSPRAGWTGGYEQYF
TRBJ2-1	TRBV20-1	CSAPPASGRSGDEQFF
TRBJ2-1	TRBV7-6	CASSPRLTTSGRLRLFF
TRBJ1-1	TRBV5-5	CASERTGDTEAFF
TRBJ2-1	TRBV5-1	CASSLERVSEQFF
TRBJ2-1	TRBV12-3/TRBV12-4	CASSSQGNNEQFF
TRBJ2-1	TRBV3-1	CASSQDYPGRANEQFF
TRBJ2-1	TRBV4-3	CASSQDLDGGGNSYNEQFF